The 28 T cell receptor beta chains given below trace back to one sample, sequenced in a study of beta chain features in type 1 diabetes. Reverse transcription of all isolated RNA meant that expressed TCRB transcripts were sequenced. This table comes from immunoSEQ multiplex PCR, and its TCRdb copy is limited to in-frame clones, with some not included. This table has fewer than 550,000 clones, 10% to 12% appearing once. The sample was naive CD4+ T cells from blood. The receptors were gathered from a woman between 18 and 30 years old in good health.

This clone was observed a handful of times. This chain uses TRBV5-1 with TRBJ1-2; tentative D call: TRBD1 (6 bases). Looked up from germline, CDR1 is SGHRS and CDR2 is YFSETQ. The CDR3 extends over 15 amino acids. With 4 bases removed from V and 4 bases from J, the gap between germline ends came to 17 bases. In nucleotides, the CDR3 is TGCGCCAGCAGCGGCGGGACAAGGCTAGGCTATGGCTACACCTTC. Its translation: CASSGGTRLGYGYTF.

This chain uses TRBV7-9 with TRBJ1-5; D is possibly TRBD1 (5 bases). CDR3 size: 14 residues. The V gene's germline CDR1 is SEHNR and CDR2 FQNEAQ (reference sequence). The ends were cut back, 5 bases at V and 4 bases at J, with 12 bases in the middle. This CDR3 is CASSKATDNQPQHF. The CDR3 region has the DNA TGTGCCAGCAGCAAAGCGACAGATAATCAGCCCCAGCATTTT.

This chain uses TRBV7-3 with TRBJ1-1; 10 bases are a match to TRBD1. Trimming took 8 bases from V and 4 from J; bases not matched to a gene: 10. Looked up from germline, CDR1 is SGHTA and CDR2 is FQGTGA. CDR3 length equals 15 residues. The CDR3 bases are TGTGCCAGCTCCCCGACAGGGGGCGGAATCACTGAAGCTTTCTTT. Protein: CASSPTGGGITEAFF.

The chain combines TRBV19 with TRBJ2-1; 7 bases line up with TRBD1. CDR3 length: 14 amino acids. V dropped 9 bases and J dropped 2; count of bases not matched to a gene: 7. Germline loops: CDR1 LNHDA, CDR2 SQIVND (reference sequence). The CDR3 sequence: CARKNTGAYNEQFF. The CDR3 bases are TGTGCCAGGAAAAATACAGGGGCCTACAATGAGCAGTTCTTC. Full variable domain (rest looked up from reference TRBV19 and TRBJ2-1): DGGITQSPKYLFRKEGQNVTLSCEQNLNHDAMYWYRQDPGQGLRLIYYSQIVNDFQKGDIAEGYSVSREKKESFPLTVTSAQKNPTAFYLCARKNTGAYNEQFFGPGTRLTVL.

V and J are TRBV10-3 and TRBJ1-5; possible D gene TRBD1, 5 bases. Germline V gene lookup returns CDR1 ENHRY and CDR2 SYGVKD. Trimming cost V 10 bases and J 1 base, with 20 bases left between them. This CDR3 spans 16 amino acids. In nucleotides, the CDR3 is TGTGCCACCCGACGGGACCGTGGAGTGAGCAATCAGCCCCAGCATTTT. Its protein product is CATRRDRGVSNQPQHF.

This clone has a handful of counts. The rearrangement uses TRBV5-1 and TRBJ2-5, with 8 bases matching TRBD1. CDR1 and CDR2 from the germline V gene are SGHRS and YFSETQ. V lost 3 bases and J lost 1; bases outside the gene matches: 2. This CDR3 spans 14 amino acids. The CDR3 DNA is TGCGCCAGCAGCTCGACAGGGGCCCAAGAGACCCAGTACTTC. This sequence encodes CASSSTGAQETQYF.

Only a few counts were recorded for this clone. Additional DNA sequences in this sample encode the identical CDR3. V is TRBV15 and J is TRBJ2-3; unclear D gene. V lost 0 bases and J lost 1, with 5 bases in between. CDR1 LNHNV and CDR2 YYDKDF come from the germline V gene (reference sequence). The CDR3 has 14 residues. CDR3 coding DNA: TGTGCCACCAGCAGAGATCGAGGCACAGATACGCAGTATTTT. Translated: CATSRDRGTDTQYF.

This rearrangement joins TRBV27 to TRBJ2-5; tentative D call: TRBD1 (6 bases). CDR1 and CDR2 (germline): MNHEY, SMNVEV (reference sequence). Trimming took off 4 bases at V and 2 bases at J, with 17 bases between the two ends. The CDR3 runs 16 residues. The CDR3 DNA reads TGTGCCAGCAGTTCCCGCAGGGGTTACGGTCAAGAGACCCAGTACTTC. It encodes CASSSRRGYGQETQYF.

The rearrangement links TRBV21-1 to TRBJ2-7; no check of the table's D call, TRBD2, against the DNA was made. TRBV21-1 is assigned pseudogene status. The CDR3 loop spans 16 amino acids. The CDR3 here is CASSKWLAESSYEQYF. The CDR3 DNA reads TGTGCCAGCAGCAAATGGCTAGCGGAATCCTCCTACGAGCAGTACTTC.

Points on this clone: Other nucleotide sequences in the sample specify the same CDR3. CDR3 loop: CASSLPDRGTEAFF. Here the CDR3 DNA reads TGTGCCAGCAGCTTACCCGACAGGGGCACTGAAGCTTTCTTT. The V and J genes are TRBV7-9 and TRBJ1-1; the match to TRBD1 covers 8 bases. Unmatched junction bases numbered 3, after V lost 2 bases and J lost 4 bases. CDR1 is SEHNR and CDR2 is FQNEAQ in the germline V gene (reference sequence). CDR3 length: 14 amino acids.

This clone showed up just a few times. The rearrangement links TRBV7-2 to TRBJ1-1, with 7 positions matching TRBD1. Germline trimming cut 5 bases from V and 0 bases from J; bases unmatched to any gene: 6. This CDR3 contains 15 residues. In germline, CDR1 is SGHTA, CDR2 FQGNSA. CDR3 nucleotide sequence: TGTGCCAGCAGCACGCGGGACAGCTTGAACACTGAAGCTTTCTTT. Its translation is CASSTRDSLNTEAFF.

This clone appeared a few times. The genes are TRBV18 and TRBJ2-1, with TRBD1 matching over 7 bases. Germline CDR1 is KGHSH and CDR2 is LQKENI. The CDR3 is 16 amino acids. With 3 bases clipped from V and 8 bases from J, the junction kept 13 bases outside the gene matches. In nucleotides, the CDR3 is TGTGCCAGCTCACCGACCAGTCACGACAGGGTCGATGAGCAGTTCTTC. It is translated as CASSPTSHDRVDEQFF.

This clone was seen a handful of times. The chain employs TRBV19 and TRBJ2-1; 8 bases fit TRBD1. After removal of 5 bases from V and 1 base from J, the junction contained 7 bases not matched to a gene. This CDR3 has 16 amino acids. Germline V gives CDR1 LNHDA, CDR2 SQIVND (reference sequence). The CDR3 sequence is CASSVRTGRSYNEQFF. CDR3 DNA sequence: TGTGCCAGTAGTGTCCGGACAGGGAGGTCCTACAATGAGCAGTTCTTC.

This clone was counted between two and nine times. This chain joins TRBV27 and TRBJ2-1; 8 positions agree with TRBD2. The V gene end was trimmed by 0 bases and the J gene end by 4 bases; junction bases not matched to a gene: 5. The CDR3 has 16 residues. The germline V gene encodes CDR1 MNHEY and CDR2 SMNVEV (reference sequence). CDR3 coding DNA: TGTGCCAGCAGTTTATCGGGACTAGTAGAGTACAATGAGCAGTTCTTC. This gives the protein CASSLSGLVEYNEQFF.

This clone was observed a few times. The chain employs TRBV9 and TRBJ1-6; D call uncertain. Trimming took 2 bases from V and 0 from J, leaving 12 bases between them. This CDR3 is 17 amino acids long. Germline CDR1 reads SGDLS; CDR2 reads YYNGEE. The CDR3 coding sequence is TGTGCCAGCAGCGTTGGGATCCAACGCTCCTATAATTCACCCCTCCACTTT. The encoded protein is CASSVGIQRSYNSPLHF. The full variable domain, with the rest looked up from reference TRBV9 and TRBJ1-6, is DSGVTQTPKHLITATGQRVTLRCSPRSGDLSVYWYQQSLDQGLQFLIQYYNGEERAKGNILERFSAQQFPDLHSELNLSSLELGDSALYFCASSVGIQRSYNSPLHFGNGTRLTVT.

The chain is built from TRBV20-1 and TRBJ1-1, with D unresolved. Trimming cost V 8 bases and J 7 bases, with 11 bases left between them. The CDR3 totals 10 residues. Germline V gene lookup returns CDR1 DFQATT and CDR2 SNEGSKA (reference sequence). CDR3 loop: CSWAGFEAFF. The CDR3 region has the DNA TGCAGTTGGGCGGGGTTTGAAGCTTTCTTT.

The chain joins TRBV7-2 to TRBJ2-3; 9 nucleotides line up with TRBD1. The CDR3 length is 17 residues. V trimming: 0 bases; J trimming: 0 bases; junction bases outside the gene matches: 4. Germline lookup yields CDR1 SGHTA and CDR2 FQGNSA. The CDR3 bases are TGTGCCAGCAGCTTAGCAGGGACAGGGTATAGCACAGATACGCAGTATTTT. This translates into CASSLAGTGYSTDTQYF.

In this sample, this clone turned up a few times. The chain couples TRBV18 to TRBJ2-1; TRBD1 aligns across 7 bases. This CDR3 spans 14 amino acids. The V segment lost 1 base and the J segment 4 bases; nucleotides outside the gene matches: 1. Germline CDR1 KGHSH, CDR2 LQKENI. The DNA of the CDR3 is TGTGCCAGCTCACCACAACAGGGGTACAATGAGCAGTTCTTC. Translated, it gives CASSPQQGYNEQFF.

The rearrangement joins TRBV11-3 to TRBJ1-1; no clear D. The V end lost 5 bases, the J end lost 1 base, and 14 bases lay between the germline ends. The CDR3 is 15 amino acids. Germline CDR1 is SGHNT and CDR2 is YENEEA. CDR3: CASSVRPAPNTEAFF. For the CDR3, the DNA is TGTGCCAGCAGCGTAAGGCCAGCCCCGAACACTGAAGCTTTCTTT.

This clone was seen more than once but under ten times. The chain employs TRBV6-1 and TRBJ2-5; D gene uncertain. Germline assignment: CDR1 MNHNS and CDR2 SASEGT. The CDR3 consists of 14 residues. Trimming left V 2 bases short and J 1 base short, with 8 bases between. CDR3 amino acids: CASSELEIQETQYF. CDR3 sequence (DNA): TGTGCCAGCAGTGAATTAGAAATCCAAGAGACCCAGTACTTC.

This clone was counted many times. The chain joins TRBV7-9 to TRBJ2-5, with D perhaps matching TRBD2 (5 bases). The CDR3 is 14 amino acids. Germline CDR1 is SEHNR and CDR2 is FQNEAQ (reference sequence). V dropped 3 bases and J dropped 2 bases, with 10 bases sitting between them. For the CDR3, the DNA is TGTGCCAGCAGCTTTCTTCGGACTCAAGAGACCCAGTACTTC. This gives the protein CASSFLRTQETQYF. Drawing the rest from reference TRBV7-9 and TRBJ2-5, the complete variable domain is DTGVSQNPRHKITKRGQNVTFRCDPISEHNRLYWYRQTLGQGPEFLTYFQNEAQLEKSRLLSDRFSAERPKGSFSTLEIQRTEQGDSAMYLCASSFLRTQETQYFGPGTRLLVL.

This clone turned up a few times. The chain uses TRBV18 and TRBJ1-1; possibly TRBD1 for D (6 bases). Trimming left V 3 bases short and J 1 base short, with 12 bases between. Germline-derived CDR1 and CDR2 are KGHSH and LQKENI. This CDR3 region has 15 residues. The CDR3 bases are TGTGCCAGCTCACCCGGTCCGACAGGGAACACTGAAGCTTTCTTT. Protein sequence: CASSPGPTGNTEAFF.

The chain links TRBV29-1 to TRBJ2-3; D is unclear. Trimming removed 8 bases from V and 5 bases from J, with 17 bases in between. CDR1 SQVTM and CDR2 ANQGSEA come from the germline V gene. The CDR3 contains 13 residues. The CDR3 coding sequence is TGCAGCCTATACCTAGGCGGCCGAGATACGCAGTATTTT. Amino acids: CSLYLGGRDTQYF.

For the CDR3, the DNA is TGTGCCAGCAGCCCCGGGACAGGGGGTGAGCAGTACGTC. Translating gives CASSPGTGGEQYV. The chain is built from TRBV11-2 and TRBJ2-7; 11 nucleotides match TRBD1. This CDR3 has 13 residues. Germline V gene data show CDR1 as SGHAT and CDR2 as FQNNGV. V shed 5 bases and J 7 bases; nucleotides not matched to a gene: 4.

The rearrangement uses TRBV30 and TRBJ2-7; TRBD2 matches at 8 bases. CDR3 length: 14 amino acids. The J segment lost 5 bases and the V segment lost 5 bases, leaving 11 bases of the junction unmatched. CDR1 GTSNPN and CDR2 SVGIG come from the germline V gene (reference sequence). CDR3 protein: CAWDLGLAVHEQYF. The DNA of the CDR3 is TGTGCCTGGGATCTCGGACTAGCTGTCCACGAGCAGTACTTC.

The gene calls are TRBV9 and TRBJ1-2; D is ambiguous. V was pared by 6 bases and J by 8 bases, with 17 bases between. The CDR3 totals 13 residues. In germline, CDR1 is SGDLS, CDR2 YYNGEE. The CDR3: CASTPRWGEGYTF. In DNA, the CDR3 is TGTGCCAGCACACCCCGGTGGGGTGAAGGCTACACCTTC.

This chain uses TRBV18 with TRBJ2-3; D gene ambiguous. The CDR3 loop spans 14 amino acids. CDR1 KGHSH and CDR2 LQKENI come from the germline V gene. The V end was cut by 5 bases, the J end by 4 bases, with 13 bases between. CDR3 nucleotide sequence: TGTGCCAGCTCATCTGGGAACGAGGCAGATACGCAGTATTTT. It translates to CASSSGNEADTQYF.

This clone appeared a few times. In DNA form, the CDR3 reads TGTGCCAGCAGCGTAGGATATCCTAGCGGGGGGACCGCGGCCCAGTACTTC. Its translation: CASSVGYPSGGTAAQYF. V and J are TRBV9 and TRBJ2-5; 11 nucleotides align to TRBD2. The ends lost 0 bases at V and 9 bases at J; junction bases unmatched: 13. The CDR3 is made up of 17 amino acids. CDR1 is SGDLS, CDR2 YYNGEE, per germline. Based on the CDR3 plus reference TRBV9 and TRBJ2-5, the full variable domain is DSGVTQTPKHLITATGQRVTLRCSPRSGDLSVYWYQQSLDQGLQFLIQYYNGEERAKGNILERFSAQQFPDLHSELNLSSLELGDSALYFCASSVGYPSGGTAAQYFGPGTRLLVL.